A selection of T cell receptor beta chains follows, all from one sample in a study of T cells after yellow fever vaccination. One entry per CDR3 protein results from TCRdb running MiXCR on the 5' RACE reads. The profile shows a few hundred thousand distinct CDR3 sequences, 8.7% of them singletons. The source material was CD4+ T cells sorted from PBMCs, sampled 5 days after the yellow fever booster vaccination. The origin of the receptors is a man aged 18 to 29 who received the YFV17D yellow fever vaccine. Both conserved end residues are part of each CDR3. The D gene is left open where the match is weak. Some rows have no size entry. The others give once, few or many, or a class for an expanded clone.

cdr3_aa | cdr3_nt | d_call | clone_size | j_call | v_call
CASSENSYRYTF | TGTGCCAGCAGTGAAAACAGCTATCGCTACACCTTC | . | many | TRBJ1-2 | TRBV6-1
CATSRDLSSYNEQFF | TGTGCCACCAGCAGAGATCTGAGCTCCTACAATGAGCAGTTCTTC | . | . | TRBJ2-1 | TRBV15
CASSLSLAEHNEQFF | TGTGCCAGCAGCTTAAGCCTAGCGGAGCACAATGAGCAGTTCTTC | TRBD2 | few | TRBJ2-1 | TRBV7-3
CASSEAGHLNTEAFF | TGCGCCAGCAGCGAGGCGGGACACCTGAACACTGAAGCTTTCTTT | . | many | TRBJ1-1 | TRBV5-1
CASSPWNRGNEKLFF | TGTGCCAGCTCACCATGGAACAGGGGTAATGAAAAACTGTTTTTT | TRBD1 | few | TRBJ1-4 | TRBV18
CASSQNRGRYTQYF | TGTGCCAGCAGCCAAAACAGGGGGCGTTATACGCAGTATTTT | TRBD1 | once | TRBJ2-3 | TRBV3-1
CAISPSGPRTEAFF | TGTGCCATCTCCCCCTCCGGTCCTCGCACTGAAGCTTTCTTT | . | few | TRBJ1-1 | TRBV10-3
CASSPSTGGETQYF | TGTGCCAGCAGTCCTTCCACAGGGGGGGAGACCCAGTACTTC | TRBD1 | . | TRBJ2-5 | TRBV27
CASSGRGLDEKLFF | TGCGCCAGCAGCGGCAGGGGGCTCGATGAAAAACTGTTTTTT | TRBD1 | . | TRBJ1-4 | TRBV5-1
CASNQGRDLSTDTQYF | TGCGCCAGCAATCAGGGGCGTGATTTAAGCACAGATACGCAGTATTTT | . | few | TRBJ2-3 | TRBV5-1
CASSLQGADNEQFF | TGCGCCAGCAGCTTACAGGGGGCAGACAATGAGCAGTTCTTC | TRBD1 | . | TRBJ2-1 | TRBV5-1
CASSLALGETQYF | TGTGCCAGCAGCTTAGCTCTAGGGGAGACCCAGTACTTC | . | many | TRBJ2-5 | TRBV7-2
CAWSVLRPPADTQYF | TGTGCCTGGAGTGTATTAAGGCCCCCGGCAGATACGCAGTATTTT | . | . | TRBJ2-3 | TRBV30
CASSKGTSGGAWETQYF | TGTGCCAGCAGTAAAGGGACTAGCGGGGGGGCGTGGGAGACCCAGTACTTC | TRBD2 | many | TRBJ2-5 | TRBV12-3/TRBV12-4
CASSQDMYSGANVLTF | TGTGCCAGCAGCCAAGATATGTACTCTGGGGCCAACGTCCTGACTTTC | . | . | TRBJ2-6 | TRBV4-2
CASSLRGTPYNEQFF | TGTGCCAGCAGCTTAAGGGGGACCCCCTACAATGAGCAGTTCTTC | . | . | TRBJ2-1 | TRBV7-9
CASSNPRTTRRETQYF | TGTGCCAGCAGCAATCCCCGGACTACCCGACGGGAGACCCAGTACTTC | . | . | TRBJ2-5 | TRBV21-1